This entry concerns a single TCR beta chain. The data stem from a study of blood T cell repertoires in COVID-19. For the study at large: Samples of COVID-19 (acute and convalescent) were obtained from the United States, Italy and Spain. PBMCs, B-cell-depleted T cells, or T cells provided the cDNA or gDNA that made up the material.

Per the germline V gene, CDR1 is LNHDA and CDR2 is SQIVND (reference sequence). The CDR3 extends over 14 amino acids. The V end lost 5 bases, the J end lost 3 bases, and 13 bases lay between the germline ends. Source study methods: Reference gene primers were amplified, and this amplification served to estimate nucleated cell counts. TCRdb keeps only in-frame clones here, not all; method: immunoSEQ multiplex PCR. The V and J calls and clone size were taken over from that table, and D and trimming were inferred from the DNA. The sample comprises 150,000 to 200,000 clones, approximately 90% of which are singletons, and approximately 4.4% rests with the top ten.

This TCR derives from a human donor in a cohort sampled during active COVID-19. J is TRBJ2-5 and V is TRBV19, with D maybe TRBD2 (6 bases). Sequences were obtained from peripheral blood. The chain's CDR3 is CASSVPGLKETQYF. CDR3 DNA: TGTGCCAGTAGTGTTCCGGGACTGAAAGAGACCCAGTACTTC.